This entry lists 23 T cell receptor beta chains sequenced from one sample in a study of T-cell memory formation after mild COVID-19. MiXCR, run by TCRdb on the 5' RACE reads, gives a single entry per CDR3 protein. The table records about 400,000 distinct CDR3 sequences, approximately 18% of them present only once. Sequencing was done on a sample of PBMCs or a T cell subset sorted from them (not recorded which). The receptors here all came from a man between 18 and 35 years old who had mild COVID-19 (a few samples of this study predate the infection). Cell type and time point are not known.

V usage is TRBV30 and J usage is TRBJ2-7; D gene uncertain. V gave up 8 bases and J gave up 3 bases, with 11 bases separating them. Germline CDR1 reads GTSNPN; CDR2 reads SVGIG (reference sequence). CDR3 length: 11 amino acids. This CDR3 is CAPPPGYEQYF. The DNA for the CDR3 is TGTGCCCCCCCGCCGGGCTACGAGCAGTACTTC.

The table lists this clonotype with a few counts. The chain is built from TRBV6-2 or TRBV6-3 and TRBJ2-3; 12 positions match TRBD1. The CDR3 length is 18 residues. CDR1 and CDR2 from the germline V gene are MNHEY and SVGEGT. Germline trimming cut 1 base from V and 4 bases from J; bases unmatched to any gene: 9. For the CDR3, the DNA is TGTGCCAGCAGTTACTTATCCGGGACAGGGGGCAACGCAGATACGCAGTATTTT. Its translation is CASSYLSGTGGNADTQYF.

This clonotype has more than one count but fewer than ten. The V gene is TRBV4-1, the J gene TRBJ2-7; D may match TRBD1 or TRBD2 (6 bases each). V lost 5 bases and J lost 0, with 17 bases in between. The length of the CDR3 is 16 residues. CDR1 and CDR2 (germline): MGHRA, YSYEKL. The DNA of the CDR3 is TGCGCCAGCAGCGACCTAAGAGGGGGGAGCTCCTACGAGCAGTACTTC. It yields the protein CASSDLRGGSSYEQYF.

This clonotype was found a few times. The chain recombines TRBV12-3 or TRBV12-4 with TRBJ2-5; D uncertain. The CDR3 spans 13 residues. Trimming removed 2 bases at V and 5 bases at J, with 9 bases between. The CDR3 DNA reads TGTGCCAGCAGTTTATTGGGGATTGAGACCCAGTACTTC. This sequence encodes CASSLLGIETQYF.

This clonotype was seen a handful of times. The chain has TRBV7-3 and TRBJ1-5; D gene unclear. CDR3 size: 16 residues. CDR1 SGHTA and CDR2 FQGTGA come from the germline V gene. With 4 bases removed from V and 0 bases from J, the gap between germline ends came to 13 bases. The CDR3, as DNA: TGTGCCAGCAGCTCCTCCGGGTCCCATAGCAATCAGCCCCAGCATTTT. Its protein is CASSSSGSHSNQPQHF.

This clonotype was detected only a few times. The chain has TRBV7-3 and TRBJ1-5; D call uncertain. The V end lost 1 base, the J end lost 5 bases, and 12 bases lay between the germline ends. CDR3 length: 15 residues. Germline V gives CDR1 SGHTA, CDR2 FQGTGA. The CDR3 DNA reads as TGTGCCAGCAGCTTAAGCCCGTTGGTATATCAGCCCCAGCATTTT. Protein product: CASSLSPLVYQPQHF.

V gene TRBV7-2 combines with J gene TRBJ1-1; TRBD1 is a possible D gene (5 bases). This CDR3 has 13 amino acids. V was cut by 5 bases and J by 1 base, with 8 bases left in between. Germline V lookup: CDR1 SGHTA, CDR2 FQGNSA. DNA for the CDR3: TGTGCCAGCAGCAGACAGCCGAACACTGAAGCTTTCTTT. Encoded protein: CASSRQPNTEAFF.

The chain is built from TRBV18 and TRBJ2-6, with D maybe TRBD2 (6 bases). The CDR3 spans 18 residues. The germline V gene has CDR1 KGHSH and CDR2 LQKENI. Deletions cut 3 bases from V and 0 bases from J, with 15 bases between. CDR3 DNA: TGTGCCAGCTCACCCAATTGGGACGGGAGCTCTGGGGCCAACGTCCTGACTTTC. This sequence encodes CASSPNWDGSSGANVLTF.

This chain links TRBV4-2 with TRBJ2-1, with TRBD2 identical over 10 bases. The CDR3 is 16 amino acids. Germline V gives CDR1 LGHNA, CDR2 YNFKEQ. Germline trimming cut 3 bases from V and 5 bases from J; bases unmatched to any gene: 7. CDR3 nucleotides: TGTGCCAGCAGCCACCCAGCGGGGGGGGGGCACAATGAGCAGTTCTTC. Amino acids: CASSHPAGGGHNEQFF.

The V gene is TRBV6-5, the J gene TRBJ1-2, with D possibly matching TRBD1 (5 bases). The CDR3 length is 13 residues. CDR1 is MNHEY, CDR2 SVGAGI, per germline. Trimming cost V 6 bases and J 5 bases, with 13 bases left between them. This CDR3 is CASRRSQGYGYTF. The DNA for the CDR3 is TGTGCCAGCAGGAGATCCCAGGGTTATGGCTACACCTTC.

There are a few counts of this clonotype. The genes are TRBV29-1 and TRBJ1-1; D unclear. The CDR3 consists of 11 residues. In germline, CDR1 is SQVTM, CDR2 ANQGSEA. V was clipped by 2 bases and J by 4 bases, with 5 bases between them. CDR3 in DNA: TGCAGCGTTGAATGGTTCACTGAAGCTTTCTTT. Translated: CSVEWFTEAFF.

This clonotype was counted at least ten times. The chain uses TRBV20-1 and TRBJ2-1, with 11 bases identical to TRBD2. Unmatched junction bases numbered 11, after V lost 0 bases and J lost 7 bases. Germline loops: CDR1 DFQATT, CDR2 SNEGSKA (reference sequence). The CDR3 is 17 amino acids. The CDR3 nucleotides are TGCAGTGCTAGAGATCTCGAAATAGCGGGGGGGCCTAATGAGCAGTTCTTC. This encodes CSARDLEIAGGPNEQFF.

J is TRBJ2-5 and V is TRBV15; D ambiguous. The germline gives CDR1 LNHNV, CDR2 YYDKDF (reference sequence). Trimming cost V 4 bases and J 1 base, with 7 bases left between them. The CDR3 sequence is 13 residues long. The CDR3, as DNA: TGTGCCACCAGCAAATCCCTCCAAGAGACCCAGTACTTC. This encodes CATSKSLQETQYF. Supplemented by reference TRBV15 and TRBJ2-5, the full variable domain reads DAMVIQNPRYQVTQFGKPVTLSCSQTLNHNVMYWYQQKSSQAPKLLFHYYDKDFNNEADTPDNFQSRRPNTSFCFLDIRSPGLGDTAMYLCATSKSLQETQYFGPGTRLLVL.

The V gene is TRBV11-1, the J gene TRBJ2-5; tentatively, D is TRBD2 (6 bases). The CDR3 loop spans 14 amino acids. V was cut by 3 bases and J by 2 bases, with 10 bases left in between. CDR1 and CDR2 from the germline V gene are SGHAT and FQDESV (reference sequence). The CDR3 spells CASSLIREQETQYF. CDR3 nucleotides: TGTGCCAGCAGCTTGATCCGGGAGCAAGAGACCCAGTACTTC.

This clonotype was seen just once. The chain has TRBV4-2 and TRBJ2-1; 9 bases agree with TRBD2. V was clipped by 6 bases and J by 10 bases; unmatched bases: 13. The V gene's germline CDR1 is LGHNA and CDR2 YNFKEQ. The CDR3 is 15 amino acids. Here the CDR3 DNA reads TGTGCCAGCAGTACAGGGTCTAGCGGGGTTCGAGAGCAGTTCTTC. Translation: CASSTGSSGVREQFF.

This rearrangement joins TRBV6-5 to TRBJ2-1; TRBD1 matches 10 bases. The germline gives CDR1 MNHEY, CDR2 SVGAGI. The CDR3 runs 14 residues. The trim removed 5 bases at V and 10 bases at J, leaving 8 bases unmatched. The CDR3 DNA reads TGTGCCAGCAGTCCACTGACAGGGGGCCAGGAGCAGTTCTTC. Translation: CASSPLTGGQEQFF.

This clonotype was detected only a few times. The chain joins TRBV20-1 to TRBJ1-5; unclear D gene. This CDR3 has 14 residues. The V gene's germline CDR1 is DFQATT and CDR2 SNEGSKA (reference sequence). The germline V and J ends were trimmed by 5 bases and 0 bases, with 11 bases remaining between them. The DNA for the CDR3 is TGCAGTGCTGGGTGGGTAGATAGCAATCAGCCCCAGCATTTT. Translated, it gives CSAGWVDSNQPQHF.

CDR3 in amino acids: CASSDLGDNYGYTF. CDR3 sequence (DNA): TGCGCCAGCAGTGATCTTGGGGACAACTATGGCTACACCTTC. This chain connects TRBV10-2 to TRBJ1-2, with D possibly matching TRBD1 (5 bases). Trimming removed 3 bases at V and 2 bases at J, with 10 bases between. Germline V gene data show CDR1 as WSHSY and CDR2 as SAAADI. The CDR3 spans 14 residues.

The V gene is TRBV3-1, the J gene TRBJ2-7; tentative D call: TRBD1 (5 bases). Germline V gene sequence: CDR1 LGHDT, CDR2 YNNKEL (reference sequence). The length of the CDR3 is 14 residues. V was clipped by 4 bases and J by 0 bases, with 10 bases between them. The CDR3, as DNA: TGTGCCAGCAGCCCAGGGCTTGACTCCTACGAGCAGTACGTC. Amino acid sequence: CASSPGLDSYEQYV.

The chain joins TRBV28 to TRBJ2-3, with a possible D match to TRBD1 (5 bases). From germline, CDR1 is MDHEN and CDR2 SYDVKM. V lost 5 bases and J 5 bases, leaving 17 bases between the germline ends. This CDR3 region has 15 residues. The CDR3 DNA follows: TGTGCCAGCAGTCCCACAGGTTCGGCGGTAGATACGCAGTATTTT. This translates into CASSPTGSAVDTQYF.

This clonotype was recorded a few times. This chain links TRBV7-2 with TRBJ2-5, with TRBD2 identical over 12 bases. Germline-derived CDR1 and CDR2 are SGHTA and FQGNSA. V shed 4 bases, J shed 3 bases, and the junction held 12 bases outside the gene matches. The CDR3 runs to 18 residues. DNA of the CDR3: TGTGCCAGCAGCTCCGACGGTTGGGCTAGCGGGGGGGAAGAGACCCAGTACTTC. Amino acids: CASSSDGWASGGEETQYF.

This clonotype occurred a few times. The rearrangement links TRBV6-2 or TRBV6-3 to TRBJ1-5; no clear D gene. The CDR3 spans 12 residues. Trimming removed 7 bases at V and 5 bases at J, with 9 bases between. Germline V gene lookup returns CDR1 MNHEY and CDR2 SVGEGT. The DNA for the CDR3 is TGTGCCAGCAAAAAGGCCGATCAGCCCCAGCATTTT. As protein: CASKKADQPQHF.

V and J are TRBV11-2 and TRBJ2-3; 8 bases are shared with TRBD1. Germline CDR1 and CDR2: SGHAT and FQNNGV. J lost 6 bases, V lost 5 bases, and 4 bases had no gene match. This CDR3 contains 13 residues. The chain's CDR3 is CASSEDRVDTQYF. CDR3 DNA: TGTGCCAGCAGCGAGGACAGGGTGGATACGCAGTATTTT.